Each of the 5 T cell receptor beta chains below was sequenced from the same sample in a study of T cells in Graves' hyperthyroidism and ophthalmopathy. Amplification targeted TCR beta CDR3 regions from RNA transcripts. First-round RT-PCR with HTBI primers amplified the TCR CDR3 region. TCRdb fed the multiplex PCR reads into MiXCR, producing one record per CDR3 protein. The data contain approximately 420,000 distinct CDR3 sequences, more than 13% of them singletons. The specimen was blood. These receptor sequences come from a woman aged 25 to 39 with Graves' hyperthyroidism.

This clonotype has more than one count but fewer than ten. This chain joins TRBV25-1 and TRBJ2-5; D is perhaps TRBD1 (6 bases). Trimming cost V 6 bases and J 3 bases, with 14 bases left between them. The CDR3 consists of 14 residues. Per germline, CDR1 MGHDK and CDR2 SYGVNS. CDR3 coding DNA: TGTGCCAGCAGAGACGGCAGGGGAGAAGAGACCCAGTACTTC. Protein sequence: CASRDGRGEETQYF.

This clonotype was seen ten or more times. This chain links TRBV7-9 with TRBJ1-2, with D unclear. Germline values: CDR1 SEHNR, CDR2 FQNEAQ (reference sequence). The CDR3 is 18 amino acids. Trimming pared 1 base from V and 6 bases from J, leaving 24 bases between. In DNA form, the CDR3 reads TGTGCCAGCAGCTTAGAACTTACAAGGGTGCCTCTACAAGATGGCTACACCTTC. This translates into CASSLELTRVPLQDGYTF.

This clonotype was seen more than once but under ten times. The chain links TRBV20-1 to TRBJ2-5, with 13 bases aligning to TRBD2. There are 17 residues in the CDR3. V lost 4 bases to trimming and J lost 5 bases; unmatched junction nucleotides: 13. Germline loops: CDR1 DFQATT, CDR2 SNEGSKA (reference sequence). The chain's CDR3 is CSANLWGLAGSGETQYF. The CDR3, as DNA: TGCAGTGCTAACCTTTGGGGACTAGCGGGATCGGGGGAGACCCAGTACTTC.

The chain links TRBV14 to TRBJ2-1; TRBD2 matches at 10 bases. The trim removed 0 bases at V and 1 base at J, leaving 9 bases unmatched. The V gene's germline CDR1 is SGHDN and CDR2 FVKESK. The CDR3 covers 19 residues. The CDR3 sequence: CASSQDRSSGSWSYNEQFF. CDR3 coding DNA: TGTGCCAGCAGCCAAGATCGCTCTAGCGGGAGTTGGTCCTACAATGAGCAGTTCTTC.

The CDR3 DNA reads as TGTGCCAGCAGCAGGGGAGCAGGTAACTACGAGCAGTACTTC. Protein product: CASSRGAGNYEQYF. The chain employs TRBV6-1 and TRBJ2-7; D might be TRBD1 (6 bases). V lost 6 bases, J lost 3 bases, and 15 bases lay in between. Germline V gene sequence: CDR1 MNHNS, CDR2 SASEGT. The CDR3 totals 14 residues.